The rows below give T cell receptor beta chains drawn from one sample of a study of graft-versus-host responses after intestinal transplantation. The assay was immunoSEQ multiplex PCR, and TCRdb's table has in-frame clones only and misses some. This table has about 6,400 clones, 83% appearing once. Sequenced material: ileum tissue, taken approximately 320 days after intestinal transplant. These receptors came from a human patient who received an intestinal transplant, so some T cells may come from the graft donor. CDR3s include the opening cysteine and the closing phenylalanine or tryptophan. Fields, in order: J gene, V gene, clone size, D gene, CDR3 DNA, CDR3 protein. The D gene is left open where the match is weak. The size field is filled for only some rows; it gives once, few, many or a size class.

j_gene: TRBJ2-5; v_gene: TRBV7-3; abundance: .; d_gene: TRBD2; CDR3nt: TGTGCCAGCAGCTTAGATCCCGGACTAGGAGAGACCCAGTACTTC; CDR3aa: CASSLDPGLGETQYF
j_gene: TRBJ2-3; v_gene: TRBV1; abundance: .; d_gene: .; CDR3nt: TGCACCAGCATTAATGGGGTCAGTTGGGGGGGCACAGATACGCAGTATTTT; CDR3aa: CTSINGVSWGGTDTQYF
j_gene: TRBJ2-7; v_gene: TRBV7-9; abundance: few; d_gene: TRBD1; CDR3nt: TGTGCCAGCAGCCACCGGGACAGGAACTACGAGCAGTACTTC; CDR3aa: CASSHRDRNYEQYF
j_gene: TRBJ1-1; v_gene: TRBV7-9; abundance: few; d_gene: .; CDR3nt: TGTGCCAGCAGCTTGATTGGCACTGAAGCTTTCTTT; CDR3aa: CASSLIGTEAFF
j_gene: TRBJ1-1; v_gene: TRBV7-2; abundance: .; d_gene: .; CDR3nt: TGTGCCAGCAGCTATGAAGAGAGCCGGAACACTGAAGCTTTCTTT; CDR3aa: CASSYEESRNTEAFF
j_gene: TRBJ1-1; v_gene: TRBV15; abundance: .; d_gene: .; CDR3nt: TGTGCCACCAGCAGAGATCGTGACCCGAACACTGAAGCTTTCTTT; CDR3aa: CATSRDRDPNTEAFF
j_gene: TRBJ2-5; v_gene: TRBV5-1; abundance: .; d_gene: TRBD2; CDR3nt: TGCGCCAGCAGCTTAAGCGGGGTACAAGAGACCCAGTACTTC; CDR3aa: CASSLSGVQETQYF
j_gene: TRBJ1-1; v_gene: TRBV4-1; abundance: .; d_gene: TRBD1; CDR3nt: TGCGCCAGCAGCCCCTCGGGACAGGCGATGGGAGCTTTCTTT; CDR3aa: CASSPSGQAMGAFF
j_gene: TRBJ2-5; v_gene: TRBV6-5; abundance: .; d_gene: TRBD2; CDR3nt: TGTGCCAGCAGTTACGGGACTAGCGGAGAAGAGACCCAGTACTTC; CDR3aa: CASSYGTSGEETQYF
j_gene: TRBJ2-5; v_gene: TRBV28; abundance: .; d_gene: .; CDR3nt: TGTGCCAGCAGTTTGGCGGAGACCCAGTACTTC; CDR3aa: CASSLAETQYF
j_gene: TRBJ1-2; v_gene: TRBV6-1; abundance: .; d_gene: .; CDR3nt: TGTGCCAGCAGTGAAGTGAGGGCGGGAGGCTACACCTTC; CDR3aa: CASSEVRAGGYTF
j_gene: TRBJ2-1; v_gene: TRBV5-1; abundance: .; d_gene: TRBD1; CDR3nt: TGCGCCAGCAGCTTGGAGGGGGCAGGGTCCTACAATGAGCAGTTCTTC; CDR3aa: CASSLEGAGSYNEQFF
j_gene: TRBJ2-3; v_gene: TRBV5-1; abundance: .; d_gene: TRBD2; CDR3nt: TGCGCCAGCAGCCTGGGGACTAGCGTCTCAGATACGCAGTATTTT; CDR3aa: CASSLGTSVSDTQYF
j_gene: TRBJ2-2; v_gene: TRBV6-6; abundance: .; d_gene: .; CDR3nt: TGTGCCAGCAGCCCGTTAAGGGGGGCCGGGGAGCTGTTTTTT; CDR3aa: CASSPLRGAGELFF
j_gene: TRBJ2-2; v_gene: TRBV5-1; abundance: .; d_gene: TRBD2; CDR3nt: TGCGCCAGGAGTCTATGCGGGGGTGGTACCGGGGAGCTGTTTTTT; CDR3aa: CARSLCGGGTGELFF
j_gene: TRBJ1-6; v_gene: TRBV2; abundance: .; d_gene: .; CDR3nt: TGTGCCAGCAGTGAAGCGGGTTCACCCCTCCACTTT; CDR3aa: CASSEAGSPLHF
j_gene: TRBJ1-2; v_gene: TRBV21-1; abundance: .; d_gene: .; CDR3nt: TGTGCCAGCAGCAAAGCAGGGGGTAACTATGGCTACACCTTC; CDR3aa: CASSKAGGNYGYTF
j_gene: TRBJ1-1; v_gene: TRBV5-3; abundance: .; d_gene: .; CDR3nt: TGTGCCAGAAGACGAGGGGTAGTCCCCACGACGAACACTGAAGCTTTCTTT; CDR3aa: CARRRGVVPTTNTEAFF
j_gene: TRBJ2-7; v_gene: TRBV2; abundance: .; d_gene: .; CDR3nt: TGTGCCAGCACCGGGGCTACCTACGAGCAGTACTTC; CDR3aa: CASTGATYEQYF
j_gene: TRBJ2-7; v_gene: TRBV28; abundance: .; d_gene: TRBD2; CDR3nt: TGTGCCAGCAGTTACCTCGGGAGGGACGAGCAGTACTTC; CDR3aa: CASSYLGRDEQYF
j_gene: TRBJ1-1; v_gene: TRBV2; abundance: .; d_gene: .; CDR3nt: TGTGCCAGCACTGGCCCGGAGGTAACTGAAGCTTTCTTT; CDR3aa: CASTGPEVTEAFF
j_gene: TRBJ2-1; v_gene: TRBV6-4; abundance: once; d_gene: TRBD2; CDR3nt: TGTGCCAGCAGTGACTCGACGGGAGGGTACAATGAGCAGTTCTTC; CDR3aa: CASSDSTGGYNEQFF
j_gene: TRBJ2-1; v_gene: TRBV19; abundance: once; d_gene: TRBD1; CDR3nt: TGTGCCAGTAGTAGGACAGGGGGCAATGAGCAGTTCTTC; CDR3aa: CASSRTGGNEQFF
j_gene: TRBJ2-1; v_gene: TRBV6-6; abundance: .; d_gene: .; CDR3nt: TGTGCCAGCAGTTACGGCCCTCCTTCCTACAATGAGCAGTTCTTC; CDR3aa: CASSYGPPSYNEQFF
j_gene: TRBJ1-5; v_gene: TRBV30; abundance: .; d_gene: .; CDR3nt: TGTGCCTGGAGTGCCCCAGGGGATCAGCCCCAGCATTTT; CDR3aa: CAWSAPGDQPQHF